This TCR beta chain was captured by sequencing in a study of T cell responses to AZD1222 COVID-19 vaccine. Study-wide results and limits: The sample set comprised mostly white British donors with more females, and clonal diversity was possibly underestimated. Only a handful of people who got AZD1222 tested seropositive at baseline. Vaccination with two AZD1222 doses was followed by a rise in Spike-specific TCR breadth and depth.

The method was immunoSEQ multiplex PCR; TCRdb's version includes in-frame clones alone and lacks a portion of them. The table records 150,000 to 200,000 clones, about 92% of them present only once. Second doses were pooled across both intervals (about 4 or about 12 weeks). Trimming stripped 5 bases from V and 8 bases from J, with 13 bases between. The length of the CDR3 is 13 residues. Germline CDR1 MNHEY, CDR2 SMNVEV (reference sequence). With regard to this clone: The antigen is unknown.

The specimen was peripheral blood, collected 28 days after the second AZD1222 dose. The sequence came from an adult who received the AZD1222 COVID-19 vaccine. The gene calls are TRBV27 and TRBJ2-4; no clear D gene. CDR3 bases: TGTGCCAGCAGTGGTTCGGGTGGGCACATTCAGTACTTC. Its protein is CASSGSGGHIQYF.